A single sample gave rise to the 17 T cell receptor beta chains below, sequenced in a study of T cell responses to AZD1222 COVID-19 vaccine. The table came from immunoSEQ multiplex PCR; TCRdb's copy has only in-frame clones and leaves some out. The data show around 80,000 clones, with about 83% seen just once and about 1.3% held by the top ten. The material sequenced was peripheral blood, taken 28 days after the second AZD1222 dose. The source of these receptors is an adult who received the AZD1222 COVID-19 vaccine.

The rearrangement joins TRBV28 to TRBJ1-2; D unclear. Trimming took off 3 bases at V and 8 bases at J, with 7 bases between the two ends. The CDR3 covers 11 residues. Germline CDR1 and CDR2: MDHEN and SYDVKM. CDR3 amino acids: CASSFTAGYTF. The DNA for the CDR3 is TGTGCCAGCAGTTTCACAGCCGGCTACACCTTC.

This sequence joins TRBV6-5 and TRBJ2-1; possible D gene TRBD1, 5 bases. The germline CDR1 and CDR2 sequences are MNHEY and SVGAGI. Trimming shortened V by 6 bases and J by 15 bases, and 15 bases separated the two germline ends. The CDR3 is made up of 11 amino acids. DNA of the CDR3: TGTGCCAGCAGCTACGTAGGGGTTACGTTCTTC. This gives the protein CASSYVGVTFF.

This clone occurred a few times. The V call is TRBV28, the J call TRBJ2-7; TRBD2 agrees at 9 bases. Germline loops: CDR1 MDHEN, CDR2 SYDVKM. CDR3 length equals 15 residues. J lost 7 bases, V lost 3 bases, and 10 bases had no gene match. CDR3 DNA: TGTGCCAGCAGTTTGGCGGGCGGGAGGGCCGTAGAGCAGTACTTC. This codes for CASSLAGGRAVEQYF.

This clone was seen a handful of times. The chain links TRBV24-1 to TRBJ1-5; D call uncertain. The ends were cut back, 9 bases at V and 1 base at J, with 12 bases in the middle. The CDR3 sequence is 14 residues long. Germline V CDR1 and CDR2: KGHDR, SFDVKD. CDR3 coding DNA: TGTGCCACCGCCGGGGAGACGAGCAATCAGCCCCAGCATTTT. Translation gives CATAGETSNQPQHF.

This clone was seen a single time. The chain recombines TRBV7-9 with TRBJ1-3; TRBD1 matches 9 bases. Germline-derived CDR1 and CDR2 are SEHNR and FQNEAQ (reference sequence). The CDR3 is 16 residues long. The V and J ends lost 1 base and 2 bases, in that order; junction bases with no gene match: 3. CDR3 protein: CASSLVWTGAGNTIYF. The CDR3 DNA reads TGTGCCAGCAGCTTAGTCTGGACAGGGGCTGGAAACACCATATATTTT.

The chain combines TRBV20-1 with TRBJ1-5; perhaps TRBD1 as D (6 bases). CDR1 DFQATT and CDR2 SNEGSKA come from the germline V gene (reference sequence). This CDR3 contains 12 residues. With 3 bases removed from V and 5 bases from J, the gap between germline ends came to 8 bases. CDR3 amino acids: CSASRGDQPQHF. The CDR3 DNA sequence: TGCAGTGCTAGTAGGGGGGATCAGCCCCAGCATTTT.

There are many counts of this clone. The rearrangement joins TRBV4-2 to TRBJ2-7; 10 nucleotides line up with TRBD1. CDR3 size: 16 residues. The V segment lost 3 bases and the J segment 0 bases; nucleotides outside the gene matches: 5. The germline V gene has CDR1 LGHNA and CDR2 YNFKEQ. The CDR3 is CASSQPGTGASYEQYF. CDR3 in DNA: TGTGCCAGCAGCCAGCCCGGGACAGGGGCCTCCTACGAGCAGTACTTC.

Notes on this clone: At one boundary the junction diverges from the germline segment, which might be a read error. The chain couples TRBV7-7 to TRBJ2-5, with 7 bases aligning to TRBD1. The CDR3 is 15 residues long. Germline-derived CDR1 and CDR2 are SSHAT and FNYEAQ (reference sequence). CDR3: CASSLLPGQQETQYF. The CDR3 nucleotides read TGTGCTAGCAGCCTACTGCCGGGACAGCAAGAGACCCAGTACTTC.

The V and J genes are TRBV30 and TRBJ2-1, with 9 bases fitting TRBD2. Germline V gives CDR1 GTSNPN, CDR2 SVGIG (reference sequence). V trimming: 8 bases; J trimming: 8 bases; junction bases outside the gene matches: 16. The CDR3 runs 15 residues. The CDR3 DNA follows: TGTGCCGCGAGGGTTCCGCTAGCGGGATTCTATGAGCAGTTCTTC. Translation: CAARVPLAGFYEQFF.

The chain employs TRBV27 and TRBJ1-2; 10 bases map to TRBD1. Germline loops: CDR1 MNHEY, CDR2 SMNVEV (reference sequence). V lost 3 bases, J lost 4 bases, and 11 bases stayed unmatched. CDR3 length: 17 residues. The CDR3 DNA follows: TGTGCCAGCAGTTTCGGACCGGGACAGGGGCCCTCCTATGGCTACACCTTC. Its translation is CASSFGPGQGPSYGYTF.

The genes are TRBV12-3 or TRBV12-4 and TRBJ2-2; weak D call: TRBD1 (5 bases). CDR3 length equals 13 residues. Trimming left V 6 bases short and J 6 bases short, with 11 bases between. The CDR3 sequence: CASRRKGAGELFF. Here the CDR3 DNA reads TGTGCCAGCAGGCGCAAAGGGGCCGGGGAGCTGTTTTTT.

The chain uses TRBV10-3 and TRBJ2-2; perhaps TRBD1 as D (6 bases). Germline CDR1 and CDR2: ENHRY and SYGVKD. V shed 6 bases and J shed 2 bases, with 16 bases lying between them. This CDR3 has 16 residues. CDR3 nucleotide sequence: TGTGCCATCAGACAAACCGGGACACTTAACACCGGGGAGCTGTTTTTT. Translated: CAIRQTGTLNTGELFF.

The count of this clone is one. The chain combines TRBV5-1 with TRBJ2-5; D assignment may be TRBD1 or TRBD2 (6 bases each). V shed 0 bases and J shed 5 bases, with 14 bases lying between them. This CDR3 spans 15 amino acids. Germline loops: CDR1 SGHRS, CDR2 YFSETQ. The CDR3 DNA sequence: TGCGCCAGCAGCTTGGCGGGGGCTAGCGCGGAGACCCAGTACTTC. This sequence encodes CASSLAGASAETQYF.

The chain has TRBV7-2 and TRBJ2-2, with 10 bases fitting TRBD1. This CDR3 has 16 amino acids. V lost 2 bases, J lost 6 bases, and 6 bases stayed unmatched. Germline loops: CDR1 SGHTA, CDR2 FQGNSA. CDR3 loop: CASSLWDRGGSGELFF. CDR3 DNA sequence: TGTGCCAGCAGCTTATGGGACAGGGGAGGATCCGGGGAGCTGTTTTTT.

This clone has more than one count but fewer than ten. The gene calls are TRBV3-1 (or the pseudogene TRBV3-2) and TRBJ2-2; 8 nucleotides match TRBD2. CDR1 is LGHDT and CDR2 is YNNKEL in the germline V gene (reference sequence). There are 16 residues in the CDR3. V shed 0 bases and J 1 base; nucleotides not matched to a gene: 1. The CDR3 sequence is CASSQDSGVNTGELFF. In nucleotides, the CDR3 is TGTGCCAGCAGCCAAGATAGCGGGGTGAACACCGGGGAGCTGTTTTTT.

This chain connects TRBV30 to TRBJ1-6; 8 bases are a match to TRBD1. Losses at the gene ends were 0 bases for V and 10 bases for J; bases not matched to a gene: 5. This CDR3 has 14 residues. CDR1 and CDR2 (germline): GTSNPN, SVGIG (reference sequence). The CDR3 spells CAWSVSRGRSPLHF. CDR3 in DNA: TGTGCCTGGAGTGTATCCAGGGGGCGATCACCCCTCCACTTT.

The chain joins TRBV19 to TRBJ1-2; TRBD1 aligns across 11 bases. This CDR3 region has 14 residues. Germline lookup yields CDR1 LNHDA and CDR2 SQIVND (reference sequence). Trimming removed 4 bases from V and 6 bases from J; junction bases left unmatched: 4. The CDR3 reads CASSTGQGADGYTF. In DNA form, the CDR3 reads TGTGCCAGTAGTACCGGACAGGGGGCGGATGGCTACACCTTC.